This T cell receptor (beta chain) is drawn from a study of blood T cell repertoires in COVID-19. As for the study in general: Samples of COVID-19 (acute and convalescent) were obtained from the United States, Italy and Spain. From T cells, B-cell-depleted T cells, or PBMCs came the material, which was cDNA or gDNA.

This clone was observed once. This CDR3 has 18 residues. Germline-derived CDR1 and CDR2 are SEHNR and FQNEAQ (reference sequence). The ends lost 0 bases at V and 0 bases at J; junction bases unmatched: 7. How the authors handled the data: Reference gene primer amplification gave nucleated cell count estimates. Only in-frame clones appear in the TCRdb table, and some are missing; sequencing was by immunoSEQ multiplex PCR. V, J and clone size are taken as reported in that table, and D and trimming were inferred from the DNA itself. The sample includes some 120,000 clones, 70% to 80% of them seen just once.

Sample: peripheral blood. The clonotype originates from a human donor in a cohort sampled during active COVID-19. This sequence joins TRBV7-9 and TRBJ1-3, with TRBD1 identical over 8 bases. Here the CDR3 reads CASSLAGYGTGSGNTIYF. The CDR3 DNA sequence: TGTGCCAGCAGCTTAGCCGGTTATGGGACAGGCTCTGGAAACACCATATATTTT.